The rows below give T cell receptor beta chains drawn from one sample of a study of cytomegalovirus exposure and HLA in healthy donors. The data were produced by immunoSEQ multiplex PCR, yet TCRdb's version contains in-frame clones alone and is incomplete. Here the sample spans around 140,000 clones, approximately 8.9% being singletons. Sequencing input: PBMCs. These TCRs come from a woman in her forties in good health and CMV-seropositive. Both conserved end residues are part of each CDR3. The D gene is left open where the match is weak. Some rows mark clone size as missing; the rest say once, few, many or name a class of expanded clone.

size	V	D	J	DNA	CDR3
few	TRBV2	TRBD2	TRBJ2-2	TGTGCCAGCAGTGGGCTAGCGGGGGACACCGGGGAGCTGTTTTTT	CASSGLAGDTGELFF
NA	TRBV5-4	TRBD1	TRBJ1-1	TGTGCCAGCAGCTGGGGACAGGGGGAAACTGAAGCTTTTTTT	CASSWGQGETEAFF
NA	TRBV7-9	NA	TRBJ2-1	TGTGCCATACCAGTCGCGGGTAGTGAGCAGTTCTTC	CAIPVAGSEQFF
NA	TRBV6-6	TRBD1	TRBJ2-7	TGTGCCAGCAGTAAGGGACAGGGCTACGAGCAGTACTTC	CASSKGQGYEQYF
many	TRBV14	TRBD1	TRBJ2-3	TGTGCCAGCAGCCAAGAACAGGGGGCATTGACGCAGTATTTT	CASSQEQGALTQYF
NA	TRBV7-9	TRBD2	TRBJ2-5	TGTGCCAGCAGCTTATGGATACTAGCGGGGGAGACCCAGTACTTC	CASSLWILAGETQYF
NA	TRBV27	NA	TRBJ2-7	TGTGCCAGCAGTTTATCAGATAGCTACGAGCAGTACTTC	CASSLSDSYEQYF
once	TRBV7-2	TRBD2	TRBJ2-3	TGTGCCAGCAGCATGGGACTAGCGGGGGCAACAGATACGCAGTATTTT	CASSMGLAGATDTQYF
NA	TRBV15	TRBD2	TRBJ2-1	TGTGCCACCAGCAGGAAGCGGGGGGGGGTCTACAATGAGCAGTTCTTC	CATSRKRGGVYNEQFF
NA	TRBV2	NA	TRBJ2-7	TGTGCCAGCAGGGACAACCGGAACGAGCAGTACTTC	CASRDNRNEQYF
few	TRBV5-4	TRBD1	TRBJ2-3	TGTGCCAGCAGCACCCTGACAGGGTTACGCACAGATACGCAGTATTTT	CASSTLTGLRTDTQYF
few	TRBV5-1	TRBD1	TRBJ2-7	TGCGCCAGCAGCGCCGGACAGGGCGAGCAGTACTTC	CASSAGQGEQYF
few	TRBV5-1	NA	TRBJ1-2	TGCGCCAGCAGCTTAAGGACAGAGAACTATGGCTACACCTTC	CASSLRTENYGYTF
NA	TRBV6-5	TRBD2	TRBJ2-2	TGTGCCAGCAGTTACTCGGGACTAGTGATCGGGGAGCTGTTTTTT	CASSYSGLVIGELFF
NA	TRBV10-1	NA	TRBJ2-7	TGCGCCAGCAGTGCCGGGAACCTCGGCGAGCAGTACTTC	CASSAGNLGEQYF